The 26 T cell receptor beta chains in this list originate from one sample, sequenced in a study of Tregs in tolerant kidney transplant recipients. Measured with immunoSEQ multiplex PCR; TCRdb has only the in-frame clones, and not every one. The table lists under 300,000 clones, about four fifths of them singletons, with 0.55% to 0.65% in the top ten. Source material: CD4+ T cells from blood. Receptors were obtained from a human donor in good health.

The CDR3 here is CASSPSGGNYEQYF. CDR3 DNA sequence: TGTGCCAGCTCACCTAGCGGGGGGAATTACGAGCAGTACTTC. The V call is TRBV18, the J call TRBJ2-7; 10 positions agree with TRBD2. Germline CDR1 is KGHSH and CDR2 is LQKENI. This CDR3 comprises 14 residues. With 3 bases clipped from V and 4 bases from J, the junction kept 3 bases outside the gene matches. Together with reference TRBV18 and TRBJ2-7, the CDR3 gives the full variable domain: NAGVMQNPRHLVRRRGQEARLRCSPMKGHSHVYWYRQLPEEGLKFMVYLQKENIIDESGMPKERFSAEFPKEGPSILRIQQVVRGDSAAYFCASSPSGGNYEQYFGPGTRLTVT.

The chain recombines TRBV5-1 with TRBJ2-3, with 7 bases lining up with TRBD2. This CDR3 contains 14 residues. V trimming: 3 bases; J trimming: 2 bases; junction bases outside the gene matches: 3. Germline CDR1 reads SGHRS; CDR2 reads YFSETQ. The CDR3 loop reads CASSSGTTTDTQYF. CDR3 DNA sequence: TGCGCCAGCAGCTCTGGGACTACCACAGATACGCAGTATTTT.

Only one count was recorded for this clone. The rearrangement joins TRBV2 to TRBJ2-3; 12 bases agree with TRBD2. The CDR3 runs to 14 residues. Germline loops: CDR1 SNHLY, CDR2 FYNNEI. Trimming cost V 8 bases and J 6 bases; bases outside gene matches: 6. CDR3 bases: TGTGCCAGCTGCCTAGCGGGAGGGGGGGATACGCAGTATTTT. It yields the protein CASCLAGGGDTQYF.

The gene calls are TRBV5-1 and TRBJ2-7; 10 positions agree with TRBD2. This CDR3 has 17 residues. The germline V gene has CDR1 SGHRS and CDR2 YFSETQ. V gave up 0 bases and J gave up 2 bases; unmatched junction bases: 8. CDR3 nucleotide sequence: TGCGCCAGCAGCTTGGTAGGACTAGCGGACCCCCCCTACGAGCAGTACTTC. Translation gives CASSLVGLADPPYEQYF. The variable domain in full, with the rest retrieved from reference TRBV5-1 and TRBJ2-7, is KAGVTQTPRYLIKTRGQQVTLSCSPISGHRSVSWYQQTPGQGLQFLFEYFSETQRNKGNFPGRFSGRQFSNSRSEMNVSTLELGDSALYLCASSLVGLADPPYEQYFGPGTRLTVT.

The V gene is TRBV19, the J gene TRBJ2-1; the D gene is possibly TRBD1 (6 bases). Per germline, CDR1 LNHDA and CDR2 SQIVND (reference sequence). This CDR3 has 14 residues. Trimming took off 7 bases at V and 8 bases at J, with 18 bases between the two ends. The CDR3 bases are TGTGCCAGTAAACCCCGGGCAGGGGACCATGAGCAGTTCTTC. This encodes CASKPRAGDHEQFF. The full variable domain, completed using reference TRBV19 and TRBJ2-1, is DGGITQSPKYLFRKEGQNVTLSCEQNLNHDAMYWYRQDPGQGLRLIYYSQIVNDFQKGDIAEGYSVSREKKESFPLTVTSAQKNPTAFYLCASKPRAGDHEQFFGPGTRLTVL.

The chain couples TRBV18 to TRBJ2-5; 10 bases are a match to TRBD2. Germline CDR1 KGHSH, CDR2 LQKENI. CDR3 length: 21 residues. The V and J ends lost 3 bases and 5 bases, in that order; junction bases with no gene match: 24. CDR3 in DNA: TGTGCCAGCTCACCCTTAGCGGGAGGATCCAGGGGGACCAATGGGGCCGAGACCCAGTACTTC. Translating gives CASSPLAGGSRGTNGAETQYF.

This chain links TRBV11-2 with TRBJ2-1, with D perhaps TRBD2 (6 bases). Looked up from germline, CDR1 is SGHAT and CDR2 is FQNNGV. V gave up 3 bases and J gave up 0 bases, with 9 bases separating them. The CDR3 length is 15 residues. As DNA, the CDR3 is TGTGCCAGCAGCTTGGGACTCGGCTCCTACAATGAGCAGTTCTTC. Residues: CASSLGLGSYNEQFF.

The CDR3 is CASSAGQGASSGNTIYF. The CDR3 DNA follows: TGCGCCAGCAGCGCGGGACAGGGGGCGAGCTCTGGAAACACCATATATTTT. This chain connects TRBV5-1 to TRBJ1-3; TRBD1 matches at 12 bases. From germline, CDR1 is SGHRS and CDR2 YFSETQ. The CDR3 extends over 17 amino acids. V was clipped by 4 bases and J by 0 bases; unmatched bases: 5.

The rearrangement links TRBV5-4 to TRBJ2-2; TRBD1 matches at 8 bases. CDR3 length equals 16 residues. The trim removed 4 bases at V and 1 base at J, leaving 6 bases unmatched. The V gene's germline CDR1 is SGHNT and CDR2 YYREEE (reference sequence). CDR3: CASSPGQAMNTGELFF. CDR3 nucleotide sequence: TGTGCCAGCAGCCCGGGACAGGCCATGAACACCGGGGAGCTGTTTTTT.

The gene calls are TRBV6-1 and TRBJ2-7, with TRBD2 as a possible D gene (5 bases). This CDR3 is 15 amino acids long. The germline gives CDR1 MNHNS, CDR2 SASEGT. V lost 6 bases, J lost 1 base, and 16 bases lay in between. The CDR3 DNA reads TGTGCCAGCAGCCCTTTAGGCGGCGGGTCCTACGAGCAGTACTTC. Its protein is CASSPLGGGSYEQYF.

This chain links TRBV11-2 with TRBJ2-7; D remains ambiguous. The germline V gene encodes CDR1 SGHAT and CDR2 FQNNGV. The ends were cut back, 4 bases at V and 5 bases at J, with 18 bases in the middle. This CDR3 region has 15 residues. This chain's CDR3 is CASSSPRGPSNEQYF. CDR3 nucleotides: TGTGCCAGCAGCTCGCCCCGAGGACCTTCGAACGAGCAGTACTTC.

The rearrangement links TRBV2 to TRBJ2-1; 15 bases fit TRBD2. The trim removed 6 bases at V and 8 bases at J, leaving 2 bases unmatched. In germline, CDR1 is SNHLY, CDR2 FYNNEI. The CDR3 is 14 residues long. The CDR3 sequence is CASRGTSGGYEQFF. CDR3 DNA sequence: TGTGCCAGCAGAGGGACTAGCGGGGGGTATGAGCAGTTCTTC.

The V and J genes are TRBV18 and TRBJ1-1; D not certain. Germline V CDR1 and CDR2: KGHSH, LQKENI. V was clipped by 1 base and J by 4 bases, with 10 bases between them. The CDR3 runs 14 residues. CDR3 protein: CASSPRGGGTEAFF. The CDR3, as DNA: TGTGCCAGCTCACCACGGGGAGGTGGCACTGAAGCTTTCTTT.

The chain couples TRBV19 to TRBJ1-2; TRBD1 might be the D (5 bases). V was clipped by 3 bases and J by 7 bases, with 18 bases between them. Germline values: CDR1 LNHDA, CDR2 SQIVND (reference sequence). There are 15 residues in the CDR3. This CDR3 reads CASSIGGDPRSGYTF. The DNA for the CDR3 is TGTGCCAGTAGTATTGGTGGGGACCCCAGGAGTGGCTACACCTTC.

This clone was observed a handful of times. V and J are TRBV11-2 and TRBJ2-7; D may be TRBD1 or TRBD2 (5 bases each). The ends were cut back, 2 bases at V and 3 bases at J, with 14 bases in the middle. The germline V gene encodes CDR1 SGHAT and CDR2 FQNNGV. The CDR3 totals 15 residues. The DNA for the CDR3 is TGTGCCAGCAGCTTAAGTCGGGGCCTCAACTACGAGCAGTACTTC. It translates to CASSLSRGLNYEQYF.

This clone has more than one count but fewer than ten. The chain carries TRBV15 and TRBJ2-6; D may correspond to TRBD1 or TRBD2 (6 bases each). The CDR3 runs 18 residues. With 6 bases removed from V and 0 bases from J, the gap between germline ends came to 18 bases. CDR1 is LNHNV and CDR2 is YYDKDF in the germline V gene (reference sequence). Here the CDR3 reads CATRPGAAGHSGANVLTF. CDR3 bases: TGTGCCACCAGGCCGGGGGCCGCAGGGCACTCTGGGGCCAACGTCCTGACTTTC.

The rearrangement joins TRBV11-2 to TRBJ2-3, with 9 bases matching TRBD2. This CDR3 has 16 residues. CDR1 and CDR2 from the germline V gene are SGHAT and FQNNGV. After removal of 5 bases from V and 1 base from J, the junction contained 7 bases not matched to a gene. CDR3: CASSPRSSGGTDTQYF. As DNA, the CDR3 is TGTGCCAGCAGCCCAAGGTCTAGCGGGGGCACAGATACGCAGTATTTT.

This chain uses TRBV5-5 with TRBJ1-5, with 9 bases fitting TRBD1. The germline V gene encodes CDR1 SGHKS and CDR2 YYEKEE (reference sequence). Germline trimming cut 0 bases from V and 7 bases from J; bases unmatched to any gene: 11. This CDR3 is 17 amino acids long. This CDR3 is CASSLEPGQGMRQPQHF. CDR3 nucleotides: TGTGCCAGCAGCTTGGAACCGGGACAGGGTATGAGGCAGCCCCAGCATTTT.

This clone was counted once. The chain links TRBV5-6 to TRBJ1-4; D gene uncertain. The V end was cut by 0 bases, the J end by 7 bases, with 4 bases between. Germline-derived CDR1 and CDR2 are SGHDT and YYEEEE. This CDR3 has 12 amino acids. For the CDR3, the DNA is TGTGCCAGCAGCTTGGGAGGTGAAAAACTGTTTTTT. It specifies CASSLGGEKLFF.

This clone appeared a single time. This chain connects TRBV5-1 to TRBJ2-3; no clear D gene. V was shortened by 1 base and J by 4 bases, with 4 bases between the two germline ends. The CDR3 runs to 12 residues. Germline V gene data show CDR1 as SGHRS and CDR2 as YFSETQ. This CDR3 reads CASSLLSDTQYF. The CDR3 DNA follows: TGCGCCAGCAGCTTGTTGTCAGATACGCAGTATTTT.

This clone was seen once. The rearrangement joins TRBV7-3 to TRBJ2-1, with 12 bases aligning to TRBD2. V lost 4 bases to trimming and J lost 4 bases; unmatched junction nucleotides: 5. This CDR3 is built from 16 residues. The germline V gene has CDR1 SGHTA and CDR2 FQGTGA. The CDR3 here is CASSSAGLAGYNEQFF. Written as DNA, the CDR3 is TGTGCCAGCAGCTCGGCAGGACTAGCGGGGTACAATGAGCAGTTCTTC.

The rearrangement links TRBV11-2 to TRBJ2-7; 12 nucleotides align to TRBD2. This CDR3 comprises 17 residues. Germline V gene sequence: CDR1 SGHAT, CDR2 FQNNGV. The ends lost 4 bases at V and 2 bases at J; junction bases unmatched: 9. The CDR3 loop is CASSSPRTSGATYEQYF. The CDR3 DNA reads TGTGCCAGCAGCTCCCCGCGGACTAGCGGGGCGACCTACGAGCAGTACTTC.

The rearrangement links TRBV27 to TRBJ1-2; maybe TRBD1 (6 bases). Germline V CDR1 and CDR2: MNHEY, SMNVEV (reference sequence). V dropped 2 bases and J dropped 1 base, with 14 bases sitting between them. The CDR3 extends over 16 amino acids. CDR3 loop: CASSLKGQLLNYGYTF. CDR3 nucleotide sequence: TGTGCCAGCAGTTTAAAGGGACAACTTCTTAACTATGGCTACACCTTC.

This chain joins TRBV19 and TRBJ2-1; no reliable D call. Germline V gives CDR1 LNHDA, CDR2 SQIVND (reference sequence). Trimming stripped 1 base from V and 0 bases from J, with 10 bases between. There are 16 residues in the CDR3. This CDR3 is CASSIVGSGSYNEQFF. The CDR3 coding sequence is TGTGCCAGTAGTATAGTCGGCTCGGGCTCCTACAATGAGCAGTTCTTC.

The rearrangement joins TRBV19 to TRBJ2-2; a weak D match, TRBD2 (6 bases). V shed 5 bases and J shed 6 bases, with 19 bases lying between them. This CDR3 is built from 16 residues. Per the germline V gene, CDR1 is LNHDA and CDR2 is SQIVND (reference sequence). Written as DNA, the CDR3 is TGTGCCAGTAGTCGGGCGGCAGGGAGGATCCCCGGGGAGCTGTTTTTT. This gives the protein CASSRAAGRIPGELFF.

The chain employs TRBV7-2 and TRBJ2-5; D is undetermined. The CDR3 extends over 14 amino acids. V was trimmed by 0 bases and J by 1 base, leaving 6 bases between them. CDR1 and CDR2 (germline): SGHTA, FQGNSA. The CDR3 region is CASSLAPSQETQYF. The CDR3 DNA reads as TGTGCCAGCAGCTTAGCGCCGTCCCAAGAGACCCAGTACTTC.